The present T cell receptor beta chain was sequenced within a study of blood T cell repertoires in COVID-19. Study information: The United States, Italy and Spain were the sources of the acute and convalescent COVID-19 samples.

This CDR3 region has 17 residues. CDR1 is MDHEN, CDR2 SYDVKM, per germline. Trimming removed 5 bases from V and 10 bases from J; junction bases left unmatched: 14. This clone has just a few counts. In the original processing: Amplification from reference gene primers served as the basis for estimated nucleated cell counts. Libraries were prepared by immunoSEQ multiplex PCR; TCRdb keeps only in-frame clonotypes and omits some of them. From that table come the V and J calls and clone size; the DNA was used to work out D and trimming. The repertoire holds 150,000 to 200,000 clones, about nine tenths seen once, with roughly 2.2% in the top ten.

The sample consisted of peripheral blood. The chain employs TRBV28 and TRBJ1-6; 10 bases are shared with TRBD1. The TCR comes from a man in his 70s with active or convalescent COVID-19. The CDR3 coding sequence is TGTGCCAGCAGTCTTTTGACAGGGGGCATTATACGGTCACCCCTCCACTTT. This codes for CASSLLTGGIIRSPLHF.